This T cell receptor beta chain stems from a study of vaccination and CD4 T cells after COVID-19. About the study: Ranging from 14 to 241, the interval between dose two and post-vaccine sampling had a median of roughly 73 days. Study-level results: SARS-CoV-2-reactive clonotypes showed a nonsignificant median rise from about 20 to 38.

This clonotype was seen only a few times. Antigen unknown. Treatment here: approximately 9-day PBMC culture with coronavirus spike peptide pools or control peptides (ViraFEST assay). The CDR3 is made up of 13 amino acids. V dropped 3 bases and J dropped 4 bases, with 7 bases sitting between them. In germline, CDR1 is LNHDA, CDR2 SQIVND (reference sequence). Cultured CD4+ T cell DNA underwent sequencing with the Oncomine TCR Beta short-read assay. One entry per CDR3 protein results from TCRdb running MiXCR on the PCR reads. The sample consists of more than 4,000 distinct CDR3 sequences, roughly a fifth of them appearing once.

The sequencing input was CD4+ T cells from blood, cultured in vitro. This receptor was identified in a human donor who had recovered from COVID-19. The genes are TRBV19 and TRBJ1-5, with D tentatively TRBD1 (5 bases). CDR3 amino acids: CASSMTVNQPQHF. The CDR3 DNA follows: TGTGCCAGTAGTATGACAGTTAATCAGCCCCAGCATTTT. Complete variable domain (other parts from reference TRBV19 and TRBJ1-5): DGGITQSPKYLFRKEGQNVTLSCEQNLNHDAMYWYRQDPGQGLRLIYYSQIVNDFQKGDIAEGYSVSREKKESFPLTVTSAQKNPTAFYLCASSMTVNQPQHFGDGTRLSIL.